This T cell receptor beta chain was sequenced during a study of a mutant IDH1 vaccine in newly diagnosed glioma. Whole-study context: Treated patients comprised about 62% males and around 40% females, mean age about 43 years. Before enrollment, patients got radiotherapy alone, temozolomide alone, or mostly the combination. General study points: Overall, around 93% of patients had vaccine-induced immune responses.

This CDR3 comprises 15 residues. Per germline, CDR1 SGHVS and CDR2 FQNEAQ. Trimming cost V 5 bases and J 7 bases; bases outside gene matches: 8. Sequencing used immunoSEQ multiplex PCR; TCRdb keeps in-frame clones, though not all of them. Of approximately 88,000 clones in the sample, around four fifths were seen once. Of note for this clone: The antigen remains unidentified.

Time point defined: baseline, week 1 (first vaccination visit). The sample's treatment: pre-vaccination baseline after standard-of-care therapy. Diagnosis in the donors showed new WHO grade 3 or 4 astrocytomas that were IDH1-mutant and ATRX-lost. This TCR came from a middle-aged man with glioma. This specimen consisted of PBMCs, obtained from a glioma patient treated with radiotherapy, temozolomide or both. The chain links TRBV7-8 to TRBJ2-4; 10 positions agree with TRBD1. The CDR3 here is CASSPRTGGSNIQYF. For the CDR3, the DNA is TGTGCCAGCAGCCCGCGGACAGGGGGATCGAACATTCAGTACTTC.